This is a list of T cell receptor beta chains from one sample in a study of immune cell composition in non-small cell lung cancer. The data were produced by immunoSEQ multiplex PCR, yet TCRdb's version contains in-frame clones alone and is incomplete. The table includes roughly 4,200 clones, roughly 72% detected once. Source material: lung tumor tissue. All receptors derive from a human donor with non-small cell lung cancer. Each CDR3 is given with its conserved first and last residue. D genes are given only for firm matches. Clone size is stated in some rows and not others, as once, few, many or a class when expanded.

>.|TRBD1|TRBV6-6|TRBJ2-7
CASSYGQAREQYF
TGTGCCAGCAGTTACGGACAGGCGCGCGAGCAGTACTTC
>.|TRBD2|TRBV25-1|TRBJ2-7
CARETRGRAYEQYF
TGTGCCAGGGAGACTCGCGGGAGGGCCTACGAGCAGTACTTC
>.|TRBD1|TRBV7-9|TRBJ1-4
CASSPQGGGEKLFF
TGTGCCAGCAGTCCACAGGGGGGTGGTGAAAAACTGTTTTTT
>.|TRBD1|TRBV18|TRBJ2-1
CASSPPTTGLSPEQFF
TGTGCCAGCTCACCACCGACGACAGGGCTATCGCCTGAGCAGTTCTTC
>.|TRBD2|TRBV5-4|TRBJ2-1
CASSPSGGESREQFF
TGTGCCAGCAGCCCAAGCGGGGGGGAATCGCGTGAGCAGTTCTTC
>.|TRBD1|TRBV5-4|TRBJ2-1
CASSRDRDLFAFF
TGTGCCAGCAGCCGGGACAGGGATTTATTTGCGTTCTTC
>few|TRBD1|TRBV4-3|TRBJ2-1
CASSQERTGGADEQFF
TGCGCCAGCAGCCAAGAACGGACAGGGGGCGCGGATGAGCAGTTCTTC
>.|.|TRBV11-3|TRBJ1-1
CASSQGSAGEAFF
TGTGCCAGCAGTCAGGGAAGCGCCGGAGAAGCTTTCTTT